This TCR beta chain was profiled in a study of PD-1 blockade in mismatch repair-deficient tumors (dated 2017 in TCRdb). As for the study more broadly: Between September 2013 and September 2016, the trial enrolled some 91 consecutive patients with 12 mismatch repair-deficient cancer types, every one of whom had been previously treated and was progressing. Tumor-associated T cell clones in the peripheral blood of patients responding to PD-1 blockade were tracked using deep sequencing of TCR CDR3 regions. Paper-wide results and their limitations: Tumor-resident clones, often undetectable in blood before treatment, expanded rapidly after pembrolizumab and then contracted, generally before radiologic responses.

Mismatch repair deficiency in every enrolled patient was established by polymerase chain reaction or immunohistochemistry. TCR sequencing was carried out for a few patients who responded to pembrolizumab therapy. The phase II trial prospectively tested pembrolizumab PD-1 blockade in advanced mismatch repair-deficient cancers regardless of tissue of origin. Peripheral blood T cell samples were gathered serially, both before PD-1 blockade started and at multiple time points afterward. Blood sampling times were expressed in weeks after the first pembrolizumab dose. The CDR3 runs 16 residues from the cysteine to the phenylalanine. The entry retains the CDR3 DNA only, 48 bases that are in frame from base 1. The CDR1 and CDR2 encoded by the germline V gene are SGHVS and FQNEAQ. The germline ends are 19 bases apart after V is trimmed by 6 bases and J by 5 bases. A note on this clone: No cognate antigen has been identified for it. Base qualities are missing; no much larger clone stands one base away.

The library was prepared using the immunoSEQ multiplex PCR assay. In TCRdb, the immuneACCESS table is reduced to in-frame sequences with V and J assigned. These tables do not hold every clone; where another copy was compared, an unresolved V gene accounts for under half, and the others remain unexplained. In all, the sample holds approximately 80,000 clones, and about 82% of those were seen once. In total, the top ten clones hold around 5.1% of the sample. The rearranged segments are TRBV7-8 and TRBJ1-4; tentative D gene TRBD1, with 5 bases matching. This material consisted of peripheral blood, taken 44 weeks after starting pembrolizumab. This clonotype was obtained from an adult with mismatch repair-deficient cancer. The base sequence is TGTGCCAGCAGATCCGAAGCCAAGGGGAGGAATGAAAAACTGTTTTTT. This translates into CASRSEAKGRNEKLFF.